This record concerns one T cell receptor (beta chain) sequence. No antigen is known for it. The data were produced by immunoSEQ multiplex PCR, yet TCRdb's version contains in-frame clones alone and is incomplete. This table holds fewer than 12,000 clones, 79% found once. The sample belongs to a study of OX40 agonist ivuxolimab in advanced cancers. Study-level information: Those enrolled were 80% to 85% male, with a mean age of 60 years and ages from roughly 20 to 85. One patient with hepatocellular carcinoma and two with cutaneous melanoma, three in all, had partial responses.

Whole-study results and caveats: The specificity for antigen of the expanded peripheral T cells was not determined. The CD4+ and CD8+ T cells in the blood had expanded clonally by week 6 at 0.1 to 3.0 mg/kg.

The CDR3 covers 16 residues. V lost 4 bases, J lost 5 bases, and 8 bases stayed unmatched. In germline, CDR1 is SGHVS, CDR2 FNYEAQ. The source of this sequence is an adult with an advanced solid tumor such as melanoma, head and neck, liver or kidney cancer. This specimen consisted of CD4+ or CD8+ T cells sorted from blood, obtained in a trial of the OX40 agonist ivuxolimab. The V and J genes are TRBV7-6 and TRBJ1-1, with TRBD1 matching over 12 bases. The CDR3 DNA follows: TGTGCCAGCAGCTCGGGACAGGGGGCTTTGGGGACTGAAGCTTTCTTT. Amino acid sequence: CASSSGQGALGTEAFF.